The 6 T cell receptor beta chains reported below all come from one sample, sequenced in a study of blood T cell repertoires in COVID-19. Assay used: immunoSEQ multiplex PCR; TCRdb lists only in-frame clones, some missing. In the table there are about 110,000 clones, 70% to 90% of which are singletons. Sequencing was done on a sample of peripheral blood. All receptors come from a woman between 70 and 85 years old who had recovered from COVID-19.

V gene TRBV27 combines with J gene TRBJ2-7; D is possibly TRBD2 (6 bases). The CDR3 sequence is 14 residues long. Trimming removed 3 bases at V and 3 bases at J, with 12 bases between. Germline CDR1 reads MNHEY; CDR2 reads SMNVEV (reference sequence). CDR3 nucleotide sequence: TGTGCCAGCAGTTTTGGAGGGATCCTCTACGAGCAGTACTTC. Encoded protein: CASSFGGILYEQYF.

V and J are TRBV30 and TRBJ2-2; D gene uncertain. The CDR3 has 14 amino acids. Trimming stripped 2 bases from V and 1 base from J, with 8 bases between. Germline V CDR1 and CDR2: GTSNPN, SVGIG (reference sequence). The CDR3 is CAWSIARNTGELFF. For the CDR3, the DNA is TGTGCCTGGAGTATCGCCAGGAACACCGGGGAGCTGTTTTTT.

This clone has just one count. CDR3 region: CASSREDGYEQYF. The CDR3 nucleotides are TGTGCCAGTAGCCGGGAAGACGGCTACGAGCAGTACTTC. V is TRBV19 and J is TRBJ2-7, with a tentative D call TRBD2 (5 bases). Germline assignment: CDR1 LNHDA and CDR2 SQIVND (reference sequence). This CDR3 is built from 13 residues. V shed 6 bases and J shed 3 bases, with 12 bases lying between them.

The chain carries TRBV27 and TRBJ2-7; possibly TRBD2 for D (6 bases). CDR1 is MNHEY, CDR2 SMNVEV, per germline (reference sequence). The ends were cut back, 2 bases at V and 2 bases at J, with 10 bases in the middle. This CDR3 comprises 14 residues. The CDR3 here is CASSLAGRTYEQYF. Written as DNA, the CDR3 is TGTGCCAGCAGTTTAGCGGGGAGGACCTACGAGCAGTACTTC.

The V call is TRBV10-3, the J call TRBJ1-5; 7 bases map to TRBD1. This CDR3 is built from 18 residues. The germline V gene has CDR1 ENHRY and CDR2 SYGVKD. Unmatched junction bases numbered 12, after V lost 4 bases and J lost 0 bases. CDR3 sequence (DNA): TGTGCCATCAGTGCCCGGGGGGGGACAGCCTATAGCAATCAGCCCCAGCATTTT. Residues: CAISARGGTAYSNQPQHF.

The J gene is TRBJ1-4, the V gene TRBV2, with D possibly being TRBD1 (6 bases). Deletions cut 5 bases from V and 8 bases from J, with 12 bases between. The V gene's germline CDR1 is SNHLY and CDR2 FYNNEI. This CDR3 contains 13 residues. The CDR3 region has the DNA TGTGCCAGCAGTCGGGACACAGGGGAAAAACTGTTTTTT. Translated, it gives CASSRDTGEKLFF.